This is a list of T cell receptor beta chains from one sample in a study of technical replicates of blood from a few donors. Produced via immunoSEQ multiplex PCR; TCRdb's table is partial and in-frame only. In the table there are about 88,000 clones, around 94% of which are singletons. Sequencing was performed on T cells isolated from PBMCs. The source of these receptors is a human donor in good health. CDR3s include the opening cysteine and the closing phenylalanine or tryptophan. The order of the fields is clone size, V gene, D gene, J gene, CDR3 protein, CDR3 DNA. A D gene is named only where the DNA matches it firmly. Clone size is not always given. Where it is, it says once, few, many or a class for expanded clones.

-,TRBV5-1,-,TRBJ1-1,CASSSAGMNTEAFF,TGCGCCAGCAGCTCGGCAGGCATGAACACTGAAGCTTTCTTT
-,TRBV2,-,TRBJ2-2,CASSVWRELFF,TGTGCCAGCAGTGTTTGGCGGGAGCTGTTTTTT
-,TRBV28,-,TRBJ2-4,CASSLAKNIQYF,TGTGCCAGCTCGTTAGCCAAAAACATTCAGTACTTC
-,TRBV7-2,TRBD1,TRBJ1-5,CASSSQGGQPQHF,TGTGCCAGCAGCTCACAGGGGGGTCAGCCCCAGCATTTT
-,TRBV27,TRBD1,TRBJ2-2,CASGRTGKYTGELFF,TGTGCCAGCGGAAGGACAGGGAAGTACACCGGGGAGCTGTTTTTT
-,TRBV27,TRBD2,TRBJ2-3,CASSLGTSGITGDTQYF,TGTGCCAGCAGTTTAGGGACTAGCGGGATCACGGGAGATACGCAGTATTTT
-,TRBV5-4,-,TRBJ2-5,CASSLGAQETQYF,TGTGCCAGCAGCTTGGGCGCTCAAGAGACCCAGTACTTC
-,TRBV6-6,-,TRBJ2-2,CASGQGSLTGELFF,TGTGCCAGCGGTCAGGGCAGTCTCACCGGGGAGCTGTTTTTT
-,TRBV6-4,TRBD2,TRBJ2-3,CASSGTTTDTQYF,TGTGCCAGCAGCGGGACTACCACAGATACGCAGTATTTT
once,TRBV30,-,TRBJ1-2,CAWSVLQGYGYTF,TGTGCCTGGAGTGTACTACAGGGCTATGGCTACACCTTC
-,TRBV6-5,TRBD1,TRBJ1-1,CASSYSIGTERQAFF,TGTGCCAGCAGTTACTCGATAGGGACAGAGCGGCAAGCTTTCTTT
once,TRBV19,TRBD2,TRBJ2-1,CASSRGTSNEQFF,TGTGCCAGTAGTAGAGGGACTAGCAATGAGCAGTTCTTC
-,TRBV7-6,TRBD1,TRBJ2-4,CASSLGLGTGRAKNIQYF,TGTGCCAGCAGCTTAGGTCTCGGGACAGGGCGAGCCAAAAACATTCAGTACTTC
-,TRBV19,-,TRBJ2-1,CASSILRAPYNEQFF,TGTGCCAGTAGTATCCTTCGCGCTCCTTACAATGAGCAGTTCTTC
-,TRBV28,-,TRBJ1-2,CASSQQGANYGYTF,TGTGCCAGCAGTCAACAGGGCGCCAACTATGGCTACACCTTC
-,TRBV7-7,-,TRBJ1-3,CASSLEVKADTIYF,TGTGCTAGCAGCTTAGAAGTGAAGGCGGACACCATATATTTT
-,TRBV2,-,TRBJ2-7,CASTRGQNEQYF,TGTGCCAGCACCAGGGGCCAAAACGAGCAGTACTTC
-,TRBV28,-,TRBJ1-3,CASSLTRFSGNTIYF,TGTGCCAGCAGCCTGACCAGGTTTTCCGGAAACACCATATATTTT
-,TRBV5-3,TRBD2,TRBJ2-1,CARSRGTSGPSSYNEQFF,TGTGCCAGAAGCAGGGGGACTAGCGGACCGAGCTCCTACAATGAGCAGTTCTTC
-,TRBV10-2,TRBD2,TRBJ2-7,CASTWGEGYEQYF,TGCGCCAGCACCTGGGGGGAGGGCTACGAGCAGTACTTC
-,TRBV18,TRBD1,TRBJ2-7,CASSPGQGNEQYF,TGTGCCAGCTCACCAGGACAGGGGAACGAGCAGTACTTC
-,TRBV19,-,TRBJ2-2,CASSVRGANTGELFF,TGTGCCAGTAGTGTCAGGGGCGCGAACACCGGGGAGCTGTTTTTT
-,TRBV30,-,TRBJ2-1,CAWSVQVGNEQFF,TGTGCCTGGAGTGTACAGGTCGGCAATGAGCAGTTCTTC
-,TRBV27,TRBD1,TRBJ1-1,CASSLSRRDRETEAFF,TGTGCCAGCAGTTTATCGCGCCGGGACAGGGAAACTGAAGCTTTCTTT
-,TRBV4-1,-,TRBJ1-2,CASSQDPPANYGYTF,TGCGCCAGCAGCCAAGACCCACCGGCTAACTATGGCTACACCTTC
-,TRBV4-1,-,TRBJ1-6,CASSQDRRGATSSYNSPLHF,TGCGCCAGCAGCCAAGATCGCCGGGGGGCGACGAGCTCCTATAATTCACCCCTCCACTTT
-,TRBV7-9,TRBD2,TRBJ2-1,CASSVLAAGNEQFF,TGTGCCAGCAGCGTTCTAGCGGCGGGCAATGAGCAGTTCTTC
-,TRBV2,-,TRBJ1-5,CASRGGFLGPRRPQHF,TGTGCCAGCAGAGGGGGATTTCTAGGTCCCAGGAGACCCCAGCATTTT
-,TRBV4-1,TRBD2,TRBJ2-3,CASSQLLAGGSTDTQYF,TGCGCCAGCAGCCAACTACTAGCGGGAGGGAGCACAGATACGCAGTATTTT
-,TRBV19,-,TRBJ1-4,CASSLRTVPSNEKLFF,TGTGCCAGTAGTCTCAGGACAGTACCCTCTAATGAAAAACTGTTTTTT
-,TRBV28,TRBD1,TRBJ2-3,CASRRGRGQADTQYF,TGTGCCAGCAGACGGGGCAGGGGGCAGGCAGATACGCAGTATTTT
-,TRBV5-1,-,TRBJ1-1,CASSLGGGLNTEAFF,TGCGCCAGCAGCTTGGGTGGGGGCCTGAACACTGAAGCTTTCTTT
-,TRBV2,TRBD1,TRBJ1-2,CASSEVGTGGNYTF,TGTGCCAGCAGTGAAGTGGGGACAGGGGGGAACTACACCTTC
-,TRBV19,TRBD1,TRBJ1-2,CASSVPGQATYGYTF,TGTGCCAGTAGTGTCCCGGGACAGGCGACCTATGGCTACACCTTC
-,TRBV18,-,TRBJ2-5,CASSTPSVQETQYF,TGTGCCAGCTCGACACCTAGCGTCCAAGAGACCCAGTACTTC
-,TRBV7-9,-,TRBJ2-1,CASSLARLDYNEQFF,TGTGCCAGCAGCTTAGCGCGACTGGACTACAATGAGCAGTTCTTC
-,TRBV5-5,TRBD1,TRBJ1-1,CASSRTGRDTEAFF,TGTGCCAGTTCTAGGACAGGTCGGGACACTGAAGCTTTCTTT
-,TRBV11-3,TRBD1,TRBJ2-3,CASSIQGATDTQYF,TGTGCCAGCAGCATACAGGGGGCCACAGATACGCAGTATTTT
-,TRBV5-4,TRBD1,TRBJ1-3,CASRYTGEGNTIYF,TGTGCCAGCAGATATACAGGGGAAGGAAACACCATATATTTT
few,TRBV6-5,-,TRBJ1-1,CASSEGHLNTEAFF,TGTGCCAGCAGCGAGGGACATCTGAACACTGAAGCTTTCTTT
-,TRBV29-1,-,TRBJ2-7,CSVVPFDSSYEQYF,TGCAGCGTTGTCCCGTTTGACAGTTCCTACGAGCAGTACTTC
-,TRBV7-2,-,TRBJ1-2,CASSLGGNYGYTF,TGTGCCAGCAGCTTGGGGGGAAACTATGGCTACACCTTC
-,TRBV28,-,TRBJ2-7,CASSPGGRSYEQYF,TGTGCCAGCAGTCCCGGAGGGCGGTCCTACGAGCAGTACTTC
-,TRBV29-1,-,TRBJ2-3,CSVVLEYVPDTQYF,TGCAGCGTTGTATTAGAGTACGTACCGGATACGCAGTATTTT
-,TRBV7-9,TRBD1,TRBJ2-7,CASIERGLQGFDEQYF,TGTGCCAGCATCGAAAGGGGCTTACAGGGGTTTGACGAGCAGTACTTC
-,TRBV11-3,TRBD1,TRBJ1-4,CASSASTGSEEKLFF,TGTGCCAGCAGCGCTTCGACAGGGTCGGAGGAAAAACTGTTTTTT